This passage covers 4 T cell receptor beta chains from one sample sequenced in a study of cytomegalovirus exposure and HLA in healthy donors. In the PCR, 60 Vbeta and 13 Jbeta primers were used. The repertoire was sequenced with immunoSEQ multiplex PCR; TCRdb's copy has only in-frame clones and lacks some. The table shows some 170,000 clones, with almost 80% occurring only once. What was sequenced was PBMCs. Receptors were obtained from a middle-aged man in good health and CMV-seropositive.

The gene calls are TRBV18 and TRBJ2-4; maybe TRBD2 (6 bases). The CDR3 extends over 13 amino acids. The germline V gene has CDR1 KGHSH and CDR2 LQKENI. Trimming pared 2 bases from V and 7 bases from J, leaving 9 bases between. CDR3 protein: CASSPSGENIQYF. CDR3 sequence (DNA): TGTGCCAGCTCACCATCGGGGGAGAACATTCAGTACTTC.

This clone came up once. Different DNA sequences within this sample yield the same CDR3. The gene calls are TRBV28 and TRBJ1-5, with 7 bases aligning to TRBD1. Germline CDR1 and CDR2: MDHEN and SYDVKM. With V trimmed by 2 bases and J by 1 base, 2 bases remained unmatched. The CDR3 contains 15 residues. The CDR3, as DNA: TGTGCCAGCAGTTTAGGAGGGGGCAGCAATCAGCCCCAGCATTTT. It codes for CASSLGGGSNQPQHF.

This chain joins TRBV5-1 and TRBJ1-4, with a tentative D call TRBD1 (5 bases). The V end lost 0 bases, the J end lost 4 bases, and 7 bases lay between the germline ends. CDR3 length: 14 residues. Germline V gene sequence: CDR1 SGHRS, CDR2 YFSETQ. The CDR3 is CASSLDGGNEKLFF. Written as DNA, the CDR3 is TGCGCCAGCAGCTTGGACGGGGGTAATGAAAAACTGTTTTTT. Combining the CDR3 with reference TRBV5-1 and TRBJ1-4 gives the whole variable domain KAGVTQTPRYLIKTRGQQVTLSCSPISGHRSVSWYQQTPGQGLQFLFEYFSETQRNKGNFPGRFSGRQFSNSRSEMNVSTLELGDSALYLCASSLDGGNEKLFFGSGTQLSVL.

Only a few counts were recorded for this clone. The CDR3 coding sequence is TGTGCCAGCAGTTACGGTTGGACAGGGGGGAAAAACATTCAGTACTTC. Translation gives CASSYGWTGGKNIQYF. This chain joins TRBV6-5 and TRBJ2-4, with 10 bases matching TRBD1. The J segment lost 4 bases and the V segment lost 2 bases, leaving 5 bases of the junction unmatched. Looked up from germline, CDR1 is MNHEY and CDR2 is SVGAGI. CDR3 length: 16 residues.